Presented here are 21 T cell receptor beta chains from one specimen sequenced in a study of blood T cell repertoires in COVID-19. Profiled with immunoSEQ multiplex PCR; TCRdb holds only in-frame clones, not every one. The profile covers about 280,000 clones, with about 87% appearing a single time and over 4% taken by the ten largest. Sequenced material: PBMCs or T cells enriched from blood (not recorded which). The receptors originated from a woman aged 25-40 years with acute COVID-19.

The CDR3 DNA is TGTGCCAGCCTTCGGGATAGCGGGACCAACAATGAGCAGTTCTTC. It is translated as CASLRDSGTNNEQFF. J is TRBJ2-1 and V is TRBV2; TRBD2 agrees at 8 bases. The CDR3 is made up of 15 amino acids. Germline CDR1 SNHLY, CDR2 FYNNEI. After removal of 8 bases from V and 5 bases from J, the junction contained 11 bases not matched to a gene.

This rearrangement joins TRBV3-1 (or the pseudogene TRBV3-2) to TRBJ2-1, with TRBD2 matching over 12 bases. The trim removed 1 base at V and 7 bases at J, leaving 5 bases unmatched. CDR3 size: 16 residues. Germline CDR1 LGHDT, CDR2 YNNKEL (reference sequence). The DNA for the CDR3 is TGTGCCAGCAGCCAAGGGGGACTAGCGGGCTTGAATGAGCAGTTCTTC. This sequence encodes CASSQGGLAGLNEQFF.

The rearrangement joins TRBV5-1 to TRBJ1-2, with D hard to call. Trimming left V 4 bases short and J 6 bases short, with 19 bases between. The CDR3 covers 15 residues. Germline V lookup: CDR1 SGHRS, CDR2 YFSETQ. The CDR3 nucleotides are TGCGCCAGCAGCCTGGCGACGGGTTCTCTGAATGGCTACACCTTC. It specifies CASSLATGSLNGYTF.

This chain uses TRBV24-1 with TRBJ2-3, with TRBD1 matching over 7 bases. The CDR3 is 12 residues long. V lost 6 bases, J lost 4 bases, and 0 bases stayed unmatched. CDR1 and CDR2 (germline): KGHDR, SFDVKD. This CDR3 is CATSTGADTQYF. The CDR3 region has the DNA TGTGCCACCAGTACAGGGGCAGATACGCAGTATTTT.

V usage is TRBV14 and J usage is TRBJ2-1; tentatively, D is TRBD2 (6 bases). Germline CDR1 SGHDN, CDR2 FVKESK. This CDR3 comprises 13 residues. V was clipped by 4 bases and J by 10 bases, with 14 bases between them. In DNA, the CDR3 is TGTGCCAGCAGCCCGAGACTAGTGGGAGAGCAGTTCTTC. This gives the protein CASSPRLVGEQFF.

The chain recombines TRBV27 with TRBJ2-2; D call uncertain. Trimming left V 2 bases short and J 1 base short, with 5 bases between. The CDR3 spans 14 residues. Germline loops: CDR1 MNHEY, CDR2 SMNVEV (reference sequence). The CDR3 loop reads CASSLALNTGELFF. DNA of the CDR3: TGTGCCAGCAGTTTAGCACTGAACACCGGGGAGCTGTTTTTT.

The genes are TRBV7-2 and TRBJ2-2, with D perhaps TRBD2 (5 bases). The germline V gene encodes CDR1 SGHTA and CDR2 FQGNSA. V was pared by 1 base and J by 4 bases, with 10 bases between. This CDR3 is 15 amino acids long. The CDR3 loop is CASSLDRAGTGELFF. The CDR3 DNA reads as TGTGCCAGCAGCTTAGATAGGGCGGGCACCGGGGAGCTGTTTTTT.

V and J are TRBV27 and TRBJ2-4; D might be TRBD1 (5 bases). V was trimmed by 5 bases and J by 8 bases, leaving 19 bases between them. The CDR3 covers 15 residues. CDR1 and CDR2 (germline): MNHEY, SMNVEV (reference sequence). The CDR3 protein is CASSVQGPSNHIQYF. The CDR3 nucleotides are TGTGCCAGCAGTGTTCAGGGCCCTTCCAATCACATTCAGTACTTC.

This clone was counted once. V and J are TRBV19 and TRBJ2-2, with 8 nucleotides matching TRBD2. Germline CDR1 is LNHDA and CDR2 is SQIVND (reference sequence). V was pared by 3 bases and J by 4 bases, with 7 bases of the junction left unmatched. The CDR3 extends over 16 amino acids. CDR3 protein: CASSMDGRARTGELFF. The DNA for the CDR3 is TGTGCCAGTAGTATGGACGGGAGGGCTCGCACCGGGGAGCTGTTTTTT. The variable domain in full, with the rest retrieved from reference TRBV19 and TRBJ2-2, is DGGITQSPKYLFRKEGQNVTLSCEQNLNHDAMYWYRQDPGQGLRLIYYSQIVNDFQKGDIAEGYSVSREKKESFPLTVTSAQKNPTAFYLCASSMDGRARTGELFFGEGSRLTVL.

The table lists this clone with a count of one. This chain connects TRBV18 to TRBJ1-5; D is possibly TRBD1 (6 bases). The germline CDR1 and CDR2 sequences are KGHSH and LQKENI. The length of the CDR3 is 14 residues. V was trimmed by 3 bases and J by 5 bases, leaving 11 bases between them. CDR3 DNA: TGTGCCAGCTCACCGCCCGGGGGGCATCAGCCCCAGCATTTT. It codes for CASSPPGGHQPQHF.

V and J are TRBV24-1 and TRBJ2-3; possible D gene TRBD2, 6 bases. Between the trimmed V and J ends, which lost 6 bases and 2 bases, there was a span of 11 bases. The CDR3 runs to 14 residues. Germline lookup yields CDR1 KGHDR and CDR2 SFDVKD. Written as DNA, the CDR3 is TGTGCCACCAGTCATAGCGGACCCACAGATACGCAGTATTTT. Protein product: CATSHSGPTDTQYF.

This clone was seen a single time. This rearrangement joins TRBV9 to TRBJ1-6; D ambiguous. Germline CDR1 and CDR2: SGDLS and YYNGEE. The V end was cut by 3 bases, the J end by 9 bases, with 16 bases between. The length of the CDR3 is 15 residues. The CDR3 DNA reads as TGTGCCAGCAGCGAGGGAGGGCAATGGGGTTCACCCCTCCACTTT. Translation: CASSEGGQWGSPLHF. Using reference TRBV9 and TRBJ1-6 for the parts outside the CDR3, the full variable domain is DSGVTQTPKHLITATGQRVTLRCSPRSGDLSVYWYQQSLDQGLQFLIQYYNGEERAKGNILERFSAQQFPDLHSELNLSSLELGDSALYFCASSEGGQWGSPLHFGNGTRLTVT.

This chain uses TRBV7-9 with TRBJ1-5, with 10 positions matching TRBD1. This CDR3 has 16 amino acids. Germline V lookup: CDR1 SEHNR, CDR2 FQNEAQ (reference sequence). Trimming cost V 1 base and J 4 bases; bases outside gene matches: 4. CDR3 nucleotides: TGTGCCAGCAGCTTAGGAAGGACAGGGGGTAATCAGCCCCAGCATTTT. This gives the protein CASSLGRTGGNQPQHF.

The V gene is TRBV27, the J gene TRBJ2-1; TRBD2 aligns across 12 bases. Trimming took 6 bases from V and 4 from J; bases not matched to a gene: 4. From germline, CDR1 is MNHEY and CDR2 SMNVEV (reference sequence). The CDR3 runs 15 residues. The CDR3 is CASSPTSGRYNEQFF. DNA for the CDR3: TGTGCCAGCAGCCCTACTAGCGGGAGGTACAATGAGCAGTTCTTC.

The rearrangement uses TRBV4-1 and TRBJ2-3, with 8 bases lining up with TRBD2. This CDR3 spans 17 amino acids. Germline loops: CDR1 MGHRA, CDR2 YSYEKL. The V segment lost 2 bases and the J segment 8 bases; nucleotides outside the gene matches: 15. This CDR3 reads CASSQKIPGLETGTQYF. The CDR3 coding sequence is TGCGCCAGCAGCCAAAAAATACCGGGACTAGAGACGGGTACGCAGTATTTT.

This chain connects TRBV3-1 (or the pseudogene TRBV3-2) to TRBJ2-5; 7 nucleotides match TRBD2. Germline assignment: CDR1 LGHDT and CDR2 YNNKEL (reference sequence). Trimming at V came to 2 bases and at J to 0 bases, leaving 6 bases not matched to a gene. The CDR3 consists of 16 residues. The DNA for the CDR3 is TGTGCCAGCAGCCAATTTGGCGGGGGAAACCAAGAGACCCAGTACTTC. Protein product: CASSQFGGGNQETQYF.

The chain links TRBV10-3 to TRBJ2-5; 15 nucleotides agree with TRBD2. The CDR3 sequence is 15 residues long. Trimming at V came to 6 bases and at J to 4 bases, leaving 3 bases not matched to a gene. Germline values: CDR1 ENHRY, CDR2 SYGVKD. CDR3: CAISWTSGRGETQYF. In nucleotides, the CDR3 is TGTGCCATCAGCTGGACTAGCGGGAGGGGAGAGACCCAGTACTTC.

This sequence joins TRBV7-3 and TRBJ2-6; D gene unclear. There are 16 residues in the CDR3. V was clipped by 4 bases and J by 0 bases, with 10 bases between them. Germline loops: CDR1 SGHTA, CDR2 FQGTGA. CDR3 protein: CASSSYTSSGANVLTF. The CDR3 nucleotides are TGTGCCAGCAGCTCCTATACGAGCTCTGGGGCCAACGTCCTGACTTTC.

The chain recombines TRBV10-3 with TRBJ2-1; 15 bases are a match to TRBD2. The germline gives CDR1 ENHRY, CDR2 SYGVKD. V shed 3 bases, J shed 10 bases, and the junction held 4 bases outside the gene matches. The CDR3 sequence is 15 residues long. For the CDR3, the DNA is TGTGCCATCAGTGATCCCGGGACTAGCGGGAGGGAGCAGTTCTTC. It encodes CAISDPGTSGREQFF.

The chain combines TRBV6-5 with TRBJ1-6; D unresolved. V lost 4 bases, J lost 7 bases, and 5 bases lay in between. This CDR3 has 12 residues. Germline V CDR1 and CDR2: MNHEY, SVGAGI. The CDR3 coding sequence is TGTGCCAGCAGTTCGAGGAATTCACCCCTCCACTTT. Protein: CASSSRNSPLHF.

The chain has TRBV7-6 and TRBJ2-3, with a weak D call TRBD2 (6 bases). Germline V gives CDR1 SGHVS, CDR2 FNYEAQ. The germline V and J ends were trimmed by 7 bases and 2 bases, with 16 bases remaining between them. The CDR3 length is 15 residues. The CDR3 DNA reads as TGTGCCAGCACCCCAGGTCCTAGCGACACAGATACGCAGTATTTT. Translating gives CASTPGPSDTDTQYF.